This T cell receptor beta chain emerged from a study of PD-L1 blockade in urothelial cancer. In the study overall: In terms of prior chemotherapy, patients had received 0 to 3 regimens. Specimens of blood held a median count of approximately 150,000 T cells.

Profiled with immunoSEQ multiplex PCR; TCRdb holds only in-frame clones, not every one. Of about 26,000 clones listed, 70% to 90% are singletons. This clone was seen more than once but under ten times. Patients were living with locally advanced or metastatic urothelial carcinoma. Every patient provided from 1 to 8 samples, collected pretreatment and on-treatment. CDR1 is MNHNS, CDR2 SASEGT, per germline. The CDR3 covers 14 residues. V gave up 0 bases and J gave up 1 base, with 7 bases separating them. This TCR was sampled from a man in his sixties with urothelial cancer. The sample consisted of PBMCs, taken around atezolizumab (anti-PD-L1) treatment. The J gene is TRBJ2-7, the V gene TRBV6-1; the D gene is possibly TRBD1 (6 bases). The CDR3 is CASSEAGGSYEQYF. The CDR3 nucleotides read TGTGCCAGCAGTGAAGCAGGGGGTTCCTACGAGCAGTACTTC.